This TCR beta chain comes out of a study of T cells in Graves' hyperthyroidism and ophthalmopathy. Study in general: Initial diagnosis, before any treatment, was when peripheral blood was collected. The study, taken as a whole, reports: Using 13 V-J features, a model discriminated ophthalmopathy from stable hyperthyroidism.

If no ophthalmopathy progression occurred within 18 months, Graves' hyperthyroidism was stable. Orbital computed tomography, thyroid ultrasound, serum thyroxine and TRAb, and clinical symptoms together informed the diagnoses. It was RNA transcripts that yielded the amplified TCR beta CDR3 regions. The HTBI primer set served for first-round RT-PCR of the TCR CDR3. TCRdb re-analysed the multiplex PCR reads in MiXCR, keeping a single row per CDR3 protein. Among under 450,000 distinct CDR3 sequences listed, around a sixth were seen once. The CDR3 contains 15 residues. Germline CDR1 is SGHNT and CDR2 is YENEEA. V was clipped by 5 bases and J by 4 bases, with 15 bases between them. This clonotype was observed at least ten times. Its antigen remains unidentified.

V is TRBV11-3 and J is TRBJ2-1; the D gene is possibly TRBD1 (8 bases). Material for sequencing was blood. The receptor was derived from a woman under 30 with Graves' hyperthyroidism. In DNA, the CDR3 is TGTGCCAGCAGCACCGGACAGGGAGGGTACAATGAGCAGTTCTTC. Protein sequence: CASSTGQGGYNEQFF. Full variable domain (remainder filled in from reference TRBV11-3 and TRBJ2-1): EAGVVQSPRYKIIEKKQPVAFWCNPISGHNTLYWYLQNLGQGPELLIRYENEEAVDDSQLPKDRFSAERLKGVDSTLKIQPAELGDSAVYLCASSTGQGGYNEQFFGPGTRLTVL.